Listed below are T cell receptor beta chains from one sample, sequenced in a study of a mutant IDH1 vaccine in newly diagnosed glioma. Assay: immunoSEQ multiplex PCR; the TCRdb copy retains only in-frame clones and omits some. The sample has about 69,000 clones, around 87% seen once. Which antigens these TCRs recognize remains unknown. Sequenced material: PBMCs, taken from a glioma patient whose treatment included an IDH1 peptide vaccine. These receptors were obtained from a man aged 30-40 years with glioma. The CDR3 runs from the conserved cysteine through the conserved F or W. A D gene is named only where the DNA matches it firmly. Only part of the rows carry a size: once, few, many, or a class if the clone is expanded.

J	D	V	size	CDR3	DNA
TRBJ1-2	TRBD1	TRBV6-5	-	CASSHRGRDGYTF	TGTGCCAGCAGTCACAGGGGGCGCGACGGCTACACCTTC
TRBJ2-7	-	TRBV15	-	CATSRGYEQYF	TGTGCCACCAGCAGAGGCTACGAGCAGTACTTC
TRBJ1-1	-	TRBV5-1	few	CASKGRHTEAFF	TGCGCCAGCAAGGGACGACATACAGAAGCTTTCTTT
TRBJ2-4	TRBD1	TRBV18	-	CASSVEGAGAKNIQYF	TGTGCCAGCTCAGTCGAGGGGGCAGGGGCCAAAAACATTCAGTACTTC
TRBJ2-2	-	TRBV19	once	CASTLRSQNTGELFF	TGTGCCAGTACCCTAAGGTCCCAAAACACCGGGGAACTGTTTTTT
TRBJ2-7	-	TRBV27	-	CASSSQGSYEQYF	TGTGCCAGCAGTTCTCAGGGGTCCTACGAGCAGTACTTC
TRBJ1-1	-	TRBV28	-	CASRRQPGFTEAFF	TGTGCCAGCAGAAGACAGCCAGGTTTCACTGAAGCTTTCTTT
TRBJ2-7	TRBD2	TRBV7-9	-	CASRRSGEYEQYF	TGTGCCAGCAGACGCAGCGGGGAGTACGAGCAGTACTTC
TRBJ2-2	-	TRBV5-4	-	CASSLLAGNTGELFF	TGTGCCAGCAGCTTGTTGGCAGGGAACACCGGGGAGCTGTTTTTT
TRBJ1-1	-	TRBV4-1	-	CASSLSRRETGGEAFF	TGCGCCAGCAGCCTCTCCCGCCGGGAAACCGGAGGTGAAGCTTTCTTT
TRBJ2-3	-	TRBV7-9	-	CASSPNEFTDTQYF	TGTGCCAGCAGCCCTAACGAGTTCACAGATACGCAGTATTTT
TRBJ2-3	-	TRBV7-7	once	CASSRLLEADTQYF	TGTGCCAGCAGCCGCCTACTTGAGGCAGATACGCAGTATTTT
TRBJ2-5	TRBD2	TRBV9	-	CASSVGRGVTAQETQYF	TGTGCCAGCAGCGTAGGTCGGGGGGTGACAGCACAAGAGACCCAGTACTTC
TRBJ1-5	-	TRBV7-6	-	CASSLSPRGQPQHF	TGTGCCAGCAGCTTAAGTCCAAGGGGGCAGCCCCAGCATTTT
TRBJ1-6	TRBD1	TRBV19	few	CASRDRGSDSPLHF	TGTGCCAGTAGGGACAGGGGTTCCGATTCACCCCTCCACTTT
TRBJ2-3	-	TRBV27	-	CASSESVSDGTDTQYF	TGTGCCAGCAGTGAGAGTGTGAGTGATGGGACAGATACGCAGTATTTT
TRBJ2-3	-	TRBV9	-	CASRPGDTDTQYF	TGTGCCAGCCGGCCCGGGGACACAGATACGCAGTATTTT
TRBJ2-6	-	TRBV29-1	-	CSVDRSGANVLTF	TGCAGCGTTGATCGCTCTGGGGCCAACGTCCTGACTTTC
TRBJ2-2	TRBD2	TRBV5-4	-	CASSPVGLAGSGGELFF	TGTGCCAGCAGCCCCGTCGGACTAGCGGGAAGCGGCGGGGAGCTGTTTTTT
TRBJ2-4	-	TRBV6-5	few	CASSQIRRKNIQYF	TGTGCCAGCAGTCAAATACGCCGAAAAAACATTCAGTACTTC
TRBJ2-7	TRBD2	TRBV7-9	once	CASSFRVAGGHEQYF	TGTGCCAGCAGCTTTCGAGTAGCGGGAGGTCACGAGCAGTACTTC
TRBJ1-2	-	TRBV19	-	CASIGDPYGYTF	TGTGCCAGTATAGGAGATCCATATGGCTACACCTTC
TRBJ2-3	-	TRBV19	-	CASSIATDTQYF	TGTGCCAGTAGTATAGCAACAGATACGCAGTATTTT
TRBJ2-1	TRBD2	TRBV7-9	once	CASSPQTSGRGNEQFF	TGTGCCAGCAGCCCTCAGACTAGCGGGAGGGGCAATGAGCAGTTCTTC
TRBJ1-2	-	TRBV9	-	CASSAQGGGPNYGYTF	TGTGCCAGCAGCGCCCAGGGCGGGGGCCCTAACTATGGCTACACCTTC
TRBJ2-1	-	TRBV28	-	CASSLSFSSYNEQFF	TGTGCCAGCAGTTTGTCTTTTAGCTCCTACAATGAGCAGTTCTTC
TRBJ2-1	-	TRBV7-2	-	CASSSTNEQFF	TGTGCCAGCAGCTCCACCAATGAGCAGTTCTTC
TRBJ1-2	TRBD1	TRBV5-6	-	CASRNEDREYGYTF	TGTGCCAGCAGGAACGAGGACAGGGAATATGGCTACACCTTC
TRBJ2-1	-	TRBV5-5	once	CASSFRIDNEQFF	TGTGCCAGCAGCTTCCGGATCGACAATGAGCAGTTCTTC
TRBJ2-3	TRBD2	TRBV2	-	CASSEAILAGPGTDTQYF	TGTGCCAGCAGTGAAGCGATCCTAGCGGGGCCCGGCACAGATACGCAGTATTTT
TRBJ2-7	-	TRBV6-5	once	CASKRGYEQYF	TGTGCCAGCAAGAGAGGCTACGAGCAGTACTTC
TRBJ2-7	-	TRBV13	-	CASSRTVNEQYF	TGTGCCAGCAGCCGGACAGTCAACGAGCAGTACTTC
TRBJ2-5	-	TRBV11-2	-	CASSPSRGAQETQYF	TGTGCCAGCAGCCCTTCCCGGGGGGCTCAAGAGACCCAGTACTTC
TRBJ1-2	-	TRBV5-1	-	CASSPGGWRVYGYTF	TGCGCCAGCAGCCCGGGGGGGTGGCGCGTGTATGGCTACACCTTC
TRBJ2-3	-	TRBV30	-	CAWSVIFTSTDTQYF	TGTGCCTGGAGTGTAATCTTTACCAGCACAGATACGCAGTATTTT
TRBJ2-3	TRBD2	TRBV2	-	CASSRTSGRATDTQYF	TGTGCCAGCAGTAGGACTAGCGGGAGGGCTACAGATACGCAGTATTTT
TRBJ2-1	TRBD2	TRBV9	-	CASSAIAGLYNEQFF	TGTGCCAGCAGCGCCATAGCGGGACTCTACAATGAGCAGTTCTTC
TRBJ1-5	TRBD1	TRBV7-2	-	CASSFLPEQGNQPQHF	TGTGCCAGCAGCTTTCTCCCCGAACAGGGGAATCAGCCCCAGCATTTT
TRBJ2-3	TRBD1	TRBV4-1	-	CASSQVVKGAWEDTQYF	TGCGCCAGCAGCCAAGTCGTTAAGGGGGCCTGGGAAGATACGCAGTATTTT
TRBJ2-2	-	TRBV29-1	-	CSAVTGTVNTGELFF	TGCAGCGCTGTAACCGGGACGGTGAACACCGGGGAGCTGTTTTTT
TRBJ2-7	-	TRBV6-5	-	CASSYRGTLYEQYF	TGTGCCAGCAGTTACCGGGGGACGCTCTACGAGCAGTACTTC
TRBJ1-2	-	TRBV4-2	-	CASSQDPTGNYGYTF	TGTGCCAGCAGCCAAGATCCAACAGGGAACTATGGCTACACCTTC
TRBJ1-2	-	TRBV5-1	-	CASSLATRNYGYTF	TGCGCCAGCAGCTTGGCAACAAGGAACTATGGCTACACCTTC